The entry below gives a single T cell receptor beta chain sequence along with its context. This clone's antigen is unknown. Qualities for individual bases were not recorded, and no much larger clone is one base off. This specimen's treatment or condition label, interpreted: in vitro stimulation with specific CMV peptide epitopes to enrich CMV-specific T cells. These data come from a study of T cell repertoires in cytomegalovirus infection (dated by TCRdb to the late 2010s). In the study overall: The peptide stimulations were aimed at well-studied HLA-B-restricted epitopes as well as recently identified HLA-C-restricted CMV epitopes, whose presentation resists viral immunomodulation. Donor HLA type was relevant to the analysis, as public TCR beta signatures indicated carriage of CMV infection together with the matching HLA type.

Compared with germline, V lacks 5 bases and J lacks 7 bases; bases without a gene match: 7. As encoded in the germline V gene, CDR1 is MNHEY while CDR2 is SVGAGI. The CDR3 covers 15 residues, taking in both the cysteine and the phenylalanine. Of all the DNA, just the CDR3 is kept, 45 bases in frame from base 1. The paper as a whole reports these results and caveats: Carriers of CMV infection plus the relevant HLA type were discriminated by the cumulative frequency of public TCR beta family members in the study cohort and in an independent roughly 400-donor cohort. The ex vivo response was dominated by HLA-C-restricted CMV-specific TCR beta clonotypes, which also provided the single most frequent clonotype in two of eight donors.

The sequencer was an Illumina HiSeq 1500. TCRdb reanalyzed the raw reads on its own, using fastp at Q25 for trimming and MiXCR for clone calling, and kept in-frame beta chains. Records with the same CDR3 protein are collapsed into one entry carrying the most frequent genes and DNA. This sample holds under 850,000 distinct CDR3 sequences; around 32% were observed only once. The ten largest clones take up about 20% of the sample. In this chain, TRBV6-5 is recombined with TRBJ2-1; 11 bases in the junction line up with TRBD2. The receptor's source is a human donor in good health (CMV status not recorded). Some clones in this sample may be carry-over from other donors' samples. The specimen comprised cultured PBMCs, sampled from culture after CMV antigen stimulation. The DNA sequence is TGTGCCAGCAGTCACAAGACTAGCGGGACGAATGAGCAGTTCTTC. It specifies CASSHKTSGTNEQFF.